This T cell receptor (beta chain) appears in the sequencing data of a study of tumor-infiltrating lymphocytes in glioblastoma multiforme. Multiple V-beta primers and a C-beta primer amplified TCRB from RNA. TCRdb processed the multiplex PCR reads anew with MiXCR; each CDR3 protein has one entry. The sample carries 15,000 to 25,000 distinct CDR3 sequences, about 70% recorded once. This CDR3 is built from 16 residues. From germline, CDR1 is SGHRS and CDR2 YFSETQ. Regarding this clonotype: Its specificity is unknown. A junction end diverges from the germline sequence, so it may reflect a read error.

General study points: The TCR and somatic mutation analysis included just one glioblastoma patient.

The sequencing sample was made of peripheral blood. The receptor's source is a male donor with glioblastoma. The chain uses TRBV5-1 and TRBJ2-1, with TRBD1 identical over 8 bases. The CDR3 spells CASSLARDRRYSEQFF. The CDR3, as DNA: TGCGCCAGCAGCTTGGCCCGGGACAGGAGGTACAGTGAGCAGTTCTTC.